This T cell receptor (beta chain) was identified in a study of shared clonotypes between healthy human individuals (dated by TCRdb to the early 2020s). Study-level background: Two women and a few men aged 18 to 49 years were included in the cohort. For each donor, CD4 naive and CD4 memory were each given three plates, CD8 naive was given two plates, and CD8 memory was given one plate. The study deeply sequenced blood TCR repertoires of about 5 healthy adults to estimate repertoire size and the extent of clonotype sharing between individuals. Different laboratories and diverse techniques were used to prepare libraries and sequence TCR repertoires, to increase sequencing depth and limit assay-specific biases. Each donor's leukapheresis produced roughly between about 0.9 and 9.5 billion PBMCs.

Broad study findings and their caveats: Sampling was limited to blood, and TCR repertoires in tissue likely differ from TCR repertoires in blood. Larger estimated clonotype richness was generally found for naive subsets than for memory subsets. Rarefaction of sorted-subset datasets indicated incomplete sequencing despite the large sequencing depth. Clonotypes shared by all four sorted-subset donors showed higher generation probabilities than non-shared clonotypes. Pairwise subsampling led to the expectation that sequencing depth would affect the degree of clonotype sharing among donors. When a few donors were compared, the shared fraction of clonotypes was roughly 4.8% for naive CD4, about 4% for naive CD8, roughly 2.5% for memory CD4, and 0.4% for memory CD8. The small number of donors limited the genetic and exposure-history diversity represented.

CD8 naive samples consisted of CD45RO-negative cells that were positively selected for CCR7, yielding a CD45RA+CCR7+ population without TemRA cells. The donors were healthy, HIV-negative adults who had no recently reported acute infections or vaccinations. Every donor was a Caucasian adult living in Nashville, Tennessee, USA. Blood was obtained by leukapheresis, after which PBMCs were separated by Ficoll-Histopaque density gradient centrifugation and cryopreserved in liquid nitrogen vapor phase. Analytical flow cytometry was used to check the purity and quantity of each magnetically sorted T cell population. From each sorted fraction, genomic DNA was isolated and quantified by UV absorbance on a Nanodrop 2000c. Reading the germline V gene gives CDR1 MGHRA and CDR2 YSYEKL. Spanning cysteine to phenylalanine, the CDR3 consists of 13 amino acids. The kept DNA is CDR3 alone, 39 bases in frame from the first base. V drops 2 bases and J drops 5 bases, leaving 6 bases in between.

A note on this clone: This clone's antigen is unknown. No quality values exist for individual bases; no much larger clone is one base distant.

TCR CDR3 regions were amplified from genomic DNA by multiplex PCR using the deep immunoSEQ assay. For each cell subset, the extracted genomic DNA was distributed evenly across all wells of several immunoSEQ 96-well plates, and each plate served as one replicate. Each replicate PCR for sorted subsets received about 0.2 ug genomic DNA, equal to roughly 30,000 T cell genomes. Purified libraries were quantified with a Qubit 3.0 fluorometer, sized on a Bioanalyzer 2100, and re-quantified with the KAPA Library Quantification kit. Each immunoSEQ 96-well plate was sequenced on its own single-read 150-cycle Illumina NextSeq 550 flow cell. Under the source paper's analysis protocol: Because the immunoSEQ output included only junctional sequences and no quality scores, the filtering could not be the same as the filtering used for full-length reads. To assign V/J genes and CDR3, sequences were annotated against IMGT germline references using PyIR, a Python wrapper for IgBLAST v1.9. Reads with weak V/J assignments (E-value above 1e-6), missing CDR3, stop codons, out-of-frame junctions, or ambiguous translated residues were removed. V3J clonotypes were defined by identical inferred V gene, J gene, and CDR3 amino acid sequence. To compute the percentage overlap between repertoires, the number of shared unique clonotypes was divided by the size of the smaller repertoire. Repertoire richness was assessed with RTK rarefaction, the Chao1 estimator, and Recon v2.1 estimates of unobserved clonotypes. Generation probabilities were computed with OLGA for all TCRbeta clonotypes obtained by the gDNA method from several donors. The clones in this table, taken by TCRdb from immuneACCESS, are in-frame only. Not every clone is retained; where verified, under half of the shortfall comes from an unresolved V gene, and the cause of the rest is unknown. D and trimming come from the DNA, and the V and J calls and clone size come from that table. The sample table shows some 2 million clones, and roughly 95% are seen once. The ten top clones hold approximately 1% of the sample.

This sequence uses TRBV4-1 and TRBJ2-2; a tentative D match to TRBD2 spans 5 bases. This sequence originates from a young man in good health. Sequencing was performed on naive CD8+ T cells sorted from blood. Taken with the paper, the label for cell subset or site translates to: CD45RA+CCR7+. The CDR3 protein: CASSQPGTGELFF. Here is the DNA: TGCGCCAGCAGCCAACCGGGGACCGGGGAGCTGTTTTTT.